These 4 T cell receptor beta chains share one sample of origin, sequenced in a study of cytomegalovirus exposure and HLA in healthy donors (TCRdb year 2017). Receptor libraries were prepared by the immunoSEQ multiplex PCR assay. For the multiplex PCR, a mixture combining 60 forward primers for TCR Vbeta segments and 13 reverse primers for TCR Jbeta segments was used. What TCRdb holds here is the immuneACCESS table cut down to in-frame rearrangements. Part of the clones is not present; checked against another copy, under half of the missing clones reflect an unresolved V gene, and the others are unexplained. The sample table records roughly 250,000 clones; 80% of these occur just once. More than 0.3% of the sample is taken by the ten largest. Sequenced sample: PBMCs. Every receptor here comes from a girl aged 2 to 9 in good health and CMV-seronegative.

This rearrangement joins TRBV5-4 to TRBJ1-6, with D possibly matching TRBD1 (6 bases). In germline, CDR1 is SGHNT, CDR2 YYREEE (reference sequence). V shed 1 base and J shed 6 bases, with 8 bases lying between them. The length of the CDR3 is 14 residues. CDR3: CASSLPDSNSPLHF. The CDR3 DNA follows: TGTGCCAGCAGCTTGCCGGACAGTAATTCACCCCTCCACTTT.

The J gene is TRBJ2-7, the V gene TRBV28; D not certain. This CDR3 has 15 residues. V was cut by 2 bases and J by 2 bases, with 13 bases left in between. Per the germline V gene, CDR1 is MDHEN and CDR2 is SYDVKM. Here the CDR3 DNA reads TGTGCCAGCAGTTTAGGGCTTCGGAACCCCTACGAGCAGTACTTC. Protein: CASSLGLRNPYEQYF.

V is TRBV15 and J is TRBJ1-1, with no clear D. There are 15 residues in the CDR3. The V end was cut by 0 bases, the J end by 7 bases, with 15 bases between. From germline, CDR1 is LNHNV and CDR2 YYDKDF (reference sequence). The CDR3 DNA reads TGTGCCACCAGCAGAGATCTCGGCGGGCTTAGTGAAGCTTTCTTT. Amino acid sequence: CATSRDLGGLSEAFF. Full variable domain (remainder filled in from reference TRBV15 and TRBJ1-1): DAMVIQNPRYQVTQFGKPVTLSCSQTLNHNVMYWYQQKSSQAPKLLFHYYDKDFNNEADTPDNFQSRRPNTSFCFLDIRSPGLGDTAMYLCATSRDLGGLSEAFFGQGTRLTVV.

V and J are TRBV5-4 and TRBJ2-1; TRBD2 agrees at 8 bases. V shed 4 bases, J shed 7 bases, and the junction held 10 bases outside the gene matches. The CDR3 length is 15 residues. CDR1 is SGHNT and CDR2 is YYREEE in the germline V gene (reference sequence). The CDR3 DNA reads as TGTGCCAGCAGCGTTAAACCGGGACTAGTGAATGAGCAGTTCTTC. Its protein product is CASSVKPGLVNEQFF.